This entry describes one T cell receptor beta chain. Other DNA sequences in this specimen translate into the identical CDR3. Produced via immunoSEQ multiplex PCR; TCRdb's table is partial and in-frame only. The data contain hundreds of thousands of clones, around 97% of them singletons. The data were taken from a study of shared clonotypes between healthy human individuals. Those who donated were healthy HIV-negative adults, with no recent acute infections or vaccinations reported. CDR1 and CDR2 (germline): MDHEN, SYDVKM. This CDR3 spans 11 amino acids. V was shortened by 3 bases and J by 5 bases, with 4 bases between the two germline ends.

The chain uses TRBV28 and TRBJ1-1, with D unclear. The material sequenced was naive CD4+ T cells sorted from blood. Documented subset: CD45RA+ positively selected. This clonotype originated in a woman aged 30 to 39 in good health. As DNA, the CDR3 is TGTGCCAGCAGTTTGAGGACTGAAGCTTTCTTT. Its translation is CASSLRTEAFF.